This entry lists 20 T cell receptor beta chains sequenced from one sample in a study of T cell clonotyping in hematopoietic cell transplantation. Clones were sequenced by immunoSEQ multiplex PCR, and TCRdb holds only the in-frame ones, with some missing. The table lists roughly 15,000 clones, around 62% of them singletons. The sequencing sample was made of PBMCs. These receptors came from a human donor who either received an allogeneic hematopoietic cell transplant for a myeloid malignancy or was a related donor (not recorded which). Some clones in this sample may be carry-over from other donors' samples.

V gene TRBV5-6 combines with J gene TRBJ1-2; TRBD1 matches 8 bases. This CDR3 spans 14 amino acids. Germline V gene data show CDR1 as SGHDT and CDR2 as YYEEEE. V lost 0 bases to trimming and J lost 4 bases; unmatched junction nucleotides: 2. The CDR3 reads CASSLGGTGYGYTF. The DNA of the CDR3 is TGTGCCAGCAGCTTGGGTGGGACAGGCTATGGCTACACCTTC. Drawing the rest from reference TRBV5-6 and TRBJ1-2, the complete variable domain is DAGVTQSPTHLIKTRGQQVTLRCSPKSGHDTVSWYQQALGQGPQFIFQYYEEEERQRGNFPDRFSGHQFPNYSSELNVNALLLGDSALYLCASSLGGTGYGYTFGSGTRLTVV.

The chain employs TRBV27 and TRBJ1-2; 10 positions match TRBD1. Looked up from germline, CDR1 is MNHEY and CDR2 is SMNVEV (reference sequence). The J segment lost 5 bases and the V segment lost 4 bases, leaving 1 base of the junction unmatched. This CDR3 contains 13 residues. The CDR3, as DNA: TGTGCCAGCAGTTGGACAGGGGGTTATGGCTACACCTTC. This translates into CASSWTGGYGYTF.

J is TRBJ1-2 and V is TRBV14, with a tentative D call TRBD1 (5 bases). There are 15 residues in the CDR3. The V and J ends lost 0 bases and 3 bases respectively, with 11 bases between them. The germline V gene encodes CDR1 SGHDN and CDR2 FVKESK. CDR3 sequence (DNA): TGTGCCAGCAGCCAAGACCCGCAGGGTGACTATGGCTACACCTTC. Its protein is CASSQDPQGDYGYTF.

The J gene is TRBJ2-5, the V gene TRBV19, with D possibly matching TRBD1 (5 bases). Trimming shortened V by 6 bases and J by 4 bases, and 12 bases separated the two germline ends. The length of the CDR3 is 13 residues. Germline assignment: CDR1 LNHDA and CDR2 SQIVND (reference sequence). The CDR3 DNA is TGTGCCAGTAGGGACATAGGGTTAGAGACCCAGTACTTC. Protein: CASRDIGLETQYF.

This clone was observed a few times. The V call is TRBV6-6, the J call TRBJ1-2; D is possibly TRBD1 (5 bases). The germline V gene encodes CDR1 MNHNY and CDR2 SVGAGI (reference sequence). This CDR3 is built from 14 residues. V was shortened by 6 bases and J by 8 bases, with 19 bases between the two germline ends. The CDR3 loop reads CASSVGGSSRGYTF. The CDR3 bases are TGTGCCAGCAGCGTGGGGGGATCCTCTCGGGGCTACACCTTC.

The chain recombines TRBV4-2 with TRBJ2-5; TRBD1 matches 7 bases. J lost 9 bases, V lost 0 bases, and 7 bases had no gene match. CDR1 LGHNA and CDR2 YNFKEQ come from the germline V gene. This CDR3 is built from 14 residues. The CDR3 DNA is TGTGCCAGCAGCCAAGAATGGGGACAGCTCGCCCAGTACTTC. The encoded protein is CASSQEWGQLAQYF.

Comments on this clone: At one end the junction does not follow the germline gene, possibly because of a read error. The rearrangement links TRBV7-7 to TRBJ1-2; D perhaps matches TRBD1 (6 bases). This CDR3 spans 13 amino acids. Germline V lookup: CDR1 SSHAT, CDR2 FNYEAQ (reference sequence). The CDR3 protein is CASSPRQAYGYTF. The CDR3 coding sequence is TGTGCTAGCAGCCCCAGACAGGCCTATGGCTACACCTTC.

The CDR3 here is CASSLGHRVFQETQYF. DNA of the CDR3: TGTGCCAGCAGCTTAGGTCATAGGGTCTTCCAAGAGACCCAGTACTTC. The J gene is TRBJ2-5, the V gene TRBV7-6; D unresolved. V was trimmed by 1 base and J by 1 base, leaving 13 bases between them. The CDR3 length is 16 residues. CDR1 is SGHVS and CDR2 is FNYEAQ in the germline V gene.

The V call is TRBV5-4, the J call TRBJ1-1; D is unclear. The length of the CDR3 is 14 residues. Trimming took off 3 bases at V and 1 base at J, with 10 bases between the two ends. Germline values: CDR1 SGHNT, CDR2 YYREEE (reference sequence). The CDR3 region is CASSWTMGNTEAFF. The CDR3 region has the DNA TGTGCCAGCAGCTGGACCATGGGGAACACTGAAGCTTTCTTT.

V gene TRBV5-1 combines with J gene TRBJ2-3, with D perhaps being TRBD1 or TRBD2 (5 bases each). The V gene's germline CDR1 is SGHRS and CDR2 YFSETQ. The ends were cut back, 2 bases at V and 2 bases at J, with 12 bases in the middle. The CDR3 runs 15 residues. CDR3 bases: TGCGCCAGCAGCTTAAGAGGGGCCCACACAGATACGCAGTATTTT. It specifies CASSLRGAHTDTQYF.

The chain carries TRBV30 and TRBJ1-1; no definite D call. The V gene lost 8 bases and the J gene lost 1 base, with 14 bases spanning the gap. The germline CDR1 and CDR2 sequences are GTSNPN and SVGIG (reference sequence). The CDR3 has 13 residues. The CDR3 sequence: CAMKVMANTEAFF. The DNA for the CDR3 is TGTGCCATGAAAGTTATGGCGAACACTGAAGCTTTCTTT.

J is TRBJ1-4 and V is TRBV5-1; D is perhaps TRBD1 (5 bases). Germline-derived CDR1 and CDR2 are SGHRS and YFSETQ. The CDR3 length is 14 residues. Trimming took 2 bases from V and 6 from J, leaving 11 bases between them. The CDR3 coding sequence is TGCGCCAGCAGCTTTGGGACGTTGGATGAAAAACTGTTTTTT. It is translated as CASSFGTLDEKLFF.

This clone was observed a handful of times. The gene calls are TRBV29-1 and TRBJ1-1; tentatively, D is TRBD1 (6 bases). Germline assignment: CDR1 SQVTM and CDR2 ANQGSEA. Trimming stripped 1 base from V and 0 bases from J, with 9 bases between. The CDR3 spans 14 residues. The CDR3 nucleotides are TGCAGCGTTGAAGGGGGGGCAGTGAACACTGAAGCTTTCTTT. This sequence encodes CSVEGGAVNTEAFF.

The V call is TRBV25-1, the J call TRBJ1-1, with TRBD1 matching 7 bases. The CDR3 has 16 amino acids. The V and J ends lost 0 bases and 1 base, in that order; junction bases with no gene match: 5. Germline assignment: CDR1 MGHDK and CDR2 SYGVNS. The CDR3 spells CASSEYGRGTNTEAFF. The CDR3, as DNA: TGTGCCAGCAGTGAATATGGCAGGGGGACGAACACTGAAGCTTTCTTT.

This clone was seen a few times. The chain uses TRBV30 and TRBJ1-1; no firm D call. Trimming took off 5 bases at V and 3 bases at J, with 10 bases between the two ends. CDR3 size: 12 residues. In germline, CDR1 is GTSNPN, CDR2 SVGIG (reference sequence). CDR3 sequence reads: CAWGPGYTEAFF. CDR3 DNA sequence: TGTGCCTGGGGACCGGGCTACACTGAAGCTTTCTTT.

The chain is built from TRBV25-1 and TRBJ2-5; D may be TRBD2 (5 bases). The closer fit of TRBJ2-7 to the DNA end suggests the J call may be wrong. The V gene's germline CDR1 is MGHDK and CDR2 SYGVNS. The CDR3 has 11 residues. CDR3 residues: CASKSGYEQYF. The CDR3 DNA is TGTGCCTCGAAAAGCGGCTACGAGCAGTACTTC.

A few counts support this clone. Written as DNA, the CDR3 is TGTGCCAGCAGCTTTCGACAGGGATTGGATGAGCAGTTCTTC. It specifies CASSFRQGLDEQFF. This chain uses TRBV5-6 with TRBJ2-1, with TRBD1 matching 7 bases. Per germline, CDR1 SGHDT and CDR2 YYEEEE. J lost 8 bases, V lost 2 bases, and 7 bases had no gene match. The CDR3 extends over 14 amino acids.

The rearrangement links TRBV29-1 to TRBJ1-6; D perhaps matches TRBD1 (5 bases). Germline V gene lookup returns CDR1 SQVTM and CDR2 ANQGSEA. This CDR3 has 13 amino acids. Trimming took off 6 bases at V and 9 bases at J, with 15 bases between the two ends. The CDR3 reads CSVGDGGGSPLHF. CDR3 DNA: TGCAGCGTCGGGGACGGCGGGGGTTCACCCCTCCACTTT.

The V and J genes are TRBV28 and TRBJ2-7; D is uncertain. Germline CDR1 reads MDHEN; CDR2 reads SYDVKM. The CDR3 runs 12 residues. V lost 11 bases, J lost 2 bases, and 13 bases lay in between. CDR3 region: CAAGRAAYEQYF. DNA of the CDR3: TGTGCCGCAGGTCGGGCAGCCTACGAGCAGTACTTC.

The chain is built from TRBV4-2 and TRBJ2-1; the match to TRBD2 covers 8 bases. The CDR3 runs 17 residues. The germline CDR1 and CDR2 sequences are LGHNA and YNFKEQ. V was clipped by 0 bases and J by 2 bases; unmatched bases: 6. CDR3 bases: TGTGCCAGCAGCCAAGATGAAGCGGGGGAAACCTACAATGAGCAGTTCTTC. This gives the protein CASSQDEAGETYNEQFF.